Listed here are 4 T cell receptor beta chains from one sample, sequenced in a study of blood T cell repertoires in COVID-19. Data came from immunoSEQ multiplex PCR; TCRdb stores just in-frame clones and leaves some out. The table lists about 73,000 clones, 80% to 90% of them singletons. Sequencing used peripheral blood. These receptors came from a man older than 75 with acute or convalescent COVID-19.

The chain has TRBV4-1 and TRBJ2-2; TRBD1 agrees at 8 bases. Germline V gene lookup returns CDR1 MGHRA and CDR2 YSYEKL. The CDR3 contains 17 residues. The V segment lost 2 bases and the J segment 4 bases; nucleotides outside the gene matches: 9. DNA for the CDR3: TGCGCCAGCAGCCAACGCACTAGACAGGGGTCCACCGGGGAGCTGTTTTTT. It translates to CASSQRTRQGSTGELFF.

The chain has TRBV7-8 and TRBJ1-1; 9 nucleotides line up with TRBD1. There are 15 residues in the CDR3. J was trimmed by 5 bases and V by 5 bases; bases with no gene match: 9. Germline V gene sequence: CDR1 SGHVS, CDR2 FQNEAQ. The CDR3 DNA follows: TGTGCCAGCAGCCAACTACAGGGGGCGGGAACTGAAGCTTTCTTT. Protein product: CASSQLQGAGTEAFF.

The rearrangement uses TRBV20-1 and TRBJ1-4; D remains unclear. This CDR3 has 11 residues. Per the germline V gene, CDR1 is DFQATT and CDR2 is SNEGSKA (reference sequence). V was pared by 4 bases and J by 6 bases, with 6 bases between. This CDR3 reads CSAIEDEKLFF. CDR3 coding DNA: TGCAGTGCTATCGAGGATGAAAAACTGTTTTTT.

The genes are TRBV3-1 (or the pseudogene TRBV3-2) and TRBJ1-2; D is undetermined. The CDR3 is 13 residues long. The ends were cut back, 4 bases at V and 14 bases at J, with 20 bases in the middle. The germline V gene encodes CDR1 LGHDT and CDR2 YNNKEL (reference sequence). This chain's CDR3 is CASSPRGEERTTF. In DNA form, the CDR3 reads TGTGCCAGCAGCCCGCGGGGTGAGGAAAGGACTACCTTC.